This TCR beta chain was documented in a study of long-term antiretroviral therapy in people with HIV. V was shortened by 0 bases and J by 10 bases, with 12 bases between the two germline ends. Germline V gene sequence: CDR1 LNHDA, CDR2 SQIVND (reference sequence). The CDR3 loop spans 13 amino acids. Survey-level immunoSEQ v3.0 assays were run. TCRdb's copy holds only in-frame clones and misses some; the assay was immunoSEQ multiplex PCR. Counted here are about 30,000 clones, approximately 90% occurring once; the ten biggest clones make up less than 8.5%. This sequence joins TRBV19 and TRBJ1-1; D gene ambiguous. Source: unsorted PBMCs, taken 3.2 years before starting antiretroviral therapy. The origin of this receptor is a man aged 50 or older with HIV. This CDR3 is CASSIEGTGLAFF. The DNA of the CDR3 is TGTGCCAGTAGTATAGAGGGTACTGGGTTAGCTTTCTTT.